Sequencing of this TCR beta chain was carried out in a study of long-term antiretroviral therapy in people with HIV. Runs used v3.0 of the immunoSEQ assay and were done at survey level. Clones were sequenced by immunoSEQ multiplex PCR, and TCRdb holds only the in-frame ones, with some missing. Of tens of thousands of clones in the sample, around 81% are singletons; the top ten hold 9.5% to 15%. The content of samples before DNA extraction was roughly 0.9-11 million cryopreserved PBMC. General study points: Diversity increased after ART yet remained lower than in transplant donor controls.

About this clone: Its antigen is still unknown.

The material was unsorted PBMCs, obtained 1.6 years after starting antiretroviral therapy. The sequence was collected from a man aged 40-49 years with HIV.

The CDR3 nucleotides are TGTGCCAGCAGCTTAATAGGACTAGCGGGGGACGGGGAGCTGTTTTTT. It is translated as CASSLIGLAGDGELFF. V usage is TRBV7-3 and J usage is TRBJ2-2; 13 bases agree with TRBD2. CDR3 length: 16 residues. Unmatched junction bases numbered 3, after V lost 1 base and J lost 7 bases. Germline V gene sequence: CDR1 SGHTA, CDR2 FQGTGA.